These 9 T cell receptor beta chains were sequenced from one sample in a study of T cell responses to AZD1222 COVID-19 vaccine. Method: immunoSEQ multiplex PCR; TCRdb's copy keeps in-frame clones and lacks some. The table records roughly 160,000 clones, 85% to 95% of them present only once. The starting material was peripheral blood, obtained on day 0 of AZD1222 vaccination. All receptors come from an adult in good health.

CDR3 residues: CASSLQGARGGYTF. CDR3 nucleotides: TGCGCCAGCAGCTTACAGGGGGCACGAGGTGGCTACACCTTC. The rearrangement uses TRBV5-1 and TRBJ1-2, with 9 bases fitting TRBD1. Unmatched junction bases numbered 6, after V lost 2 bases and J lost 7 bases. Germline V gene lookup returns CDR1 SGHRS and CDR2 YFSETQ. This CDR3 is built from 14 residues.

V usage is TRBV29-1 and J usage is TRBJ2-1; D may be TRBD2 (5 bases). The CDR3 has 13 residues. V was cut by 4 bases and J by 7 bases, with 14 bases left in between. Germline CDR1 and CDR2: SQVTM and ANQGSEA. The CDR3, as DNA: TGCAGCGTTGCTCTGGCGGGCATTAATGAGCAGTTCTTC. It codes for CSVALAGINEQFF.

The rearrangement uses TRBV19 and TRBJ1-6; D is uncertain. The CDR3 extends over 15 amino acids. V was clipped by 3 bases and J by 4 bases, with 10 bases between them. Germline CDR1 and CDR2: LNHDA and SQIVND (reference sequence). The CDR3 DNA reads as TGTGCCAGTAGTATTGGGAGATCTTATAATTCACCCCTCCACTTT. It codes for CASSIGRSYNSPLHF.

The chain recombines TRBV11-2 with TRBJ1-2; D gene unclear. V lost 3 bases and J 4 bases, leaving 6 bases between the germline ends. Germline loops: CDR1 SGHAT, CDR2 FQNNGV. The CDR3 length is 12 residues. CDR3 amino acids: CASSFTSYGYTF. Here the CDR3 DNA reads TGTGCCAGCAGCTTTACCAGCTATGGCTACACCTTC.

Only one count was recorded for this clone. The J gene is TRBJ1-1, the V gene TRBV5-1; D unresolved. Trimming cost V 3 bases and J 1 base, with 7 bases left between them. The CDR3 consists of 13 residues. The germline gives CDR1 SGHRS, CDR2 YFSETQ. The CDR3 here is CASSSDPNTEAFF. In nucleotides, the CDR3 is TGCGCCAGCAGCTCCGACCCGAACACTGAAGCTTTCTTT.

The V and J genes are TRBV9 and TRBJ2-3; D possibly corresponds to TRBD1 (6 bases). V was pared by 4 bases and J by 6 bases, with 12 bases between. The CDR3 totals 13 residues. Germline V gene lookup returns CDR1 SGDLS and CDR2 YYNGEE. The CDR3, as DNA: TGTGCCAGCAGCACACAGGGAACCGATACGCAGTATTTT. This codes for CASSTQGTDTQYF.

This clone has just one count. The chain couples TRBV7-2 to TRBJ2-6; 10 bases map to TRBD1. There are 16 residues in the CDR3. Germline lookup yields CDR1 SGHTA and CDR2 FQGNSA. After removal of 8 bases from V and 0 bases from J, the junction contained 4 bases not matched to a gene. CDR3 bases: TGTGCCAGCGGGACAGGGGCCCTCTCTGGGGCCAACGTCCTGACTTTC. Protein sequence: CASGTGALSGANVLTF.

The chain recombines TRBV2 with TRBJ2-7, with a possible D match to TRBD2 (7 bases). The CDR3 is 13 amino acids. With 10 bases removed from V and 5 bases from J, the gap between germline ends came to 18 bases. CDR1 is SNHLY and CDR2 is FYNNEI in the germline V gene. The CDR3 sequence is CANYVGGLDEQYF. The CDR3, as DNA: TGTGCCAACTACGTGGGGGGGCTTGACGAGCAGTACTTC.

The rearrangement joins TRBV7-9 to TRBJ2-2, with D hard to call. Looked up from germline, CDR1 is SEHNR and CDR2 is FQNEAQ (reference sequence). Trimming took off 6 bases at V and 6 bases at J, with 11 bases between the two ends. The CDR3 has 13 amino acids. CDR3 protein: CASSLEFAGELFF. In nucleotides, the CDR3 is TGTGCCAGCAGTCTAGAGTTTGCCGGGGAGCTGTTTTTT.